Listed here are 28 T cell receptor beta chains from one sample, sequenced in a study of shared clonotypes between healthy human individuals. Repertoires were generated with immunoSEQ multiplex PCR, while TCRdb's copy carries only in-frame clones and drops some. The profile shows about 1.1 million clones, 78% of them singletons. What was sequenced was memory CD4+ T cells from PBMCs. The subset: CD45RA-negative fraction. The receptors were gathered from a man aged 18 to 30 in good health. Some clones in this sample may be carry-over from other donors' samples.

The V call is TRBV15, the J call TRBJ2-5; the match to TRBD1 covers 8 bases. Germline V gene data show CDR1 as LNHNV and CDR2 as YYDKDF (reference sequence). With V trimmed by 0 bases and J by 4 bases, 16 bases remained unmatched. The CDR3 covers 19 residues. CDR3 amino acids: CATSRDLRTGYGHGETQYF. The CDR3, as DNA: TGTGCCACCAGCAGAGATCTCCGGACAGGGTACGGCCATGGAGAGACCCAGTACTTC.

The chain joins TRBV29-1 to TRBJ2-7; no reliable D call. Germline CDR1 is SQVTM and CDR2 is ANQGSEA. The CDR3 spans 13 residues. V was trimmed by 4 bases and J by 6 bases, leaving 16 bases between them. CDR3: CSVVVPIRREQYF. The CDR3 bases are TGCAGCGTTGTCGTCCCGATTAGGCGCGAGCAGTACTTC.

This clone was counted at least ten times. CDR3 DNA: TGTGCCAGCAGAACACTAGCGGGCGAGCAGTACTTC. Protein: CASRTLAGEQYF. This chain links TRBV6-1 with TRBJ2-7, with TRBD2 identical over 9 bases. Germline trimming cut 6 bases from V and 6 bases from J; bases unmatched to any gene: 3. Germline V lookup: CDR1 MNHNS, CDR2 SASEGT. This CDR3 is 12 amino acids long.

The V and J genes are TRBV7-6 and TRBJ2-5, with 16 bases fitting TRBD2. In germline, CDR1 is SGHVS, CDR2 FNYEAQ. J gave up 2 bases and V 3 bases, and 0 bases lay outside the gene matches. The CDR3 totals 16 residues. Here the CDR3 reads CASSLGLAGGQETQYF. The CDR3 nucleotides are TGTGCCAGCAGCTTGGGACTAGCGGGAGGGCAAGAGACCCAGTACTTC.

In the case of this clone: Only one base separates this from a far larger clonotype, so it likely reflects a read error. This chain joins TRBV6-1 and TRBJ2-3, with 9 bases matching TRBD1. Per the germline V gene, CDR1 is MNHNS and CDR2 is SASEGT. With 11 bases clipped from V and 6 bases from J, the junction kept 12 bases outside the gene matches. CDR3 length equals 14 residues. The CDR3 DNA reads as TGTGCCGCTAAAACAGGGGGCCTTTGGGATACGCAGTATTTT. Translated, it gives CAAKTGGLWDTQYF.

V is TRBV6-6 and J is TRBJ1-1; possible D gene TRBD1, 5 bases. Trimming removed 6 bases at V and 2 bases at J, with 13 bases between. CDR3 length: 14 amino acids. Per the germline V gene, CDR1 is MNHNY and CDR2 is SVGAGI (reference sequence). CDR3 coding DNA: TGTGCCAGCAGGAGCAGGGTTCCTAACACTGAAGCTTTCTTT. Amino acids: CASRSRVPNTEAFF.

J is TRBJ2-3 and V is TRBV7-3; weak D call: TRBD1 (6 bases). CDR1 and CDR2 (germline): SGHTA, FQGTGA. The CDR3 consists of 14 residues. V lost 0 bases to trimming and J lost 4 bases, with 8 bases between them. The CDR3, as DNA: TGTGCCAGCAGCTTAACTGGGGGCGCAGATACGCAGTATTTT. This encodes CASSLTGGADTQYF. Full variable domain (rest looked up from reference TRBV7-3 and TRBJ2-3): GAGVSQTPSNKVTEKGKYVELRCDPISGHTALYWYRQSLGQGPEFLIYFQGTGAADDSGLPNDRFFAVRPEGSVSTLKIQRTERGDSAVYLCASSLTGGADTQYFGPGTRLTVL.

The chain has TRBV28 and TRBJ1-2, with a possible D match to TRBD1 (5 bases). The CDR3 sequence is 12 residues long. In germline, CDR1 is MDHEN, CDR2 SYDVKM. Deletions cut 2 bases from V and 12 bases from J, with 13 bases between. The CDR3 sequence: CASSLERGTNTF. The CDR3 DNA is TGTGCCAGCAGTTTAGAGAGGGGAACCAACACCTTC.

The chain employs TRBV27 and TRBJ1-1; 7 bases are shared with TRBD1. CDR1 MNHEY and CDR2 SMNVEV come from the germline V gene (reference sequence). The CDR3 runs 13 residues. V lost 4 bases to trimming and J lost 4 bases; unmatched junction nucleotides: 3. The DNA for the CDR3 is TGTGCCAGCAGTTCACAGGGGAGCACTGAAGCTTTCTTT. As protein: CASSSQGSTEAFF.

In regard to this clone: This sequence is one base from a far larger clone and is likely a read error. The genes are TRBV29-1 and TRBJ1-4; maybe TRBD1 (5 bases). CDR1 SQVTM and CDR2 ANQGSEA come from the germline V gene. The CDR3 runs 13 residues. The ends were cut back, 7 bases at V and 6 bases at J, with 15 bases in the middle. The DNA of the CDR3 is TGCAGCGCCTCCACGGGGGTCTATGAAAAACTGTTTTTT. This gives the protein CSASTGVYEKLFF.

The chain joins TRBV28 to TRBJ2-7, with D possibly being TRBD1 (6 bases). V gave up 2 bases and J gave up 0 bases, with 14 bases separating them. The CDR3 is 16 amino acids. Germline V lookup: CDR1 MDHEN, CDR2 SYDVKM. CDR3 amino acids: CASSLAGTQSSYEQYF. The CDR3 region has the DNA TGTGCCAGCAGTTTAGCCGGGACACAAAGCTCCTACGAGCAGTACTTC.

This chain connects TRBV6-5 to TRBJ1-2; 8 nucleotides match TRBD1. Germline V gene data show CDR1 as MNHEY and CDR2 as SVGAGI. V lost 5 bases and J lost 0; bases outside the gene matches: 5. CDR3 length: 15 amino acids. The CDR3 is CASSGTGGPNYGYTF. CDR3 nucleotide sequence: TGTGCCAGCAGTGGCACAGGGGGTCCTAACTATGGCTACACCTTC.

The chain carries TRBV20-1 and TRBJ1-1; D is ambiguous. V was pared by 6 bases and J by 1 base, with 6 bases between. Germline-derived CDR1 and CDR2 are DFQATT and SNEGSKA (reference sequence). The CDR3 contains 11 residues. CDR3 nucleotides: TGCAGTGCCAAGAAGAACACTGAAGCTTTCTTT. It specifies CSAKKNTEAFF.

The gene calls are TRBV28 and TRBJ1-3; D unclear. Trimming took off 1 base at V and 11 bases at J, with 12 bases between the two ends. Germline CDR1 reads MDHEN; CDR2 reads SYDVKM. This CDR3 spans 13 amino acids. The CDR3 region has the DNA TGTGCCAGCAGTTTATCAGGACGGCCATCCATATATTTT. Protein sequence: CASSLSGRPSIYF.

The chain employs TRBV19 and TRBJ2-1; TRBD2 agrees at 11 bases. Germline CDR1 LNHDA, CDR2 SQIVND (reference sequence). The CDR3 contains 15 residues. With 6 bases clipped from V and 4 bases from J, the junction kept 5 bases outside the gene matches. CDR3 coding DNA: TGTGCCAGTAGCCCTAGCGGGAGGAGTTACAATGAGCAGTTCTTC. This encodes CASSPSGRSYNEQFF.

CDR3 sequence: CASNEGEQETQYF. In DNA, the CDR3 is TGTGCCAGCAACGAAGGGGAACAAGAGACCCAGTACTTC. The chain employs TRBV6-1 and TRBJ2-5, with TRBD1 as a possible D gene (5 bases). V was trimmed by 7 bases and J by 2 bases, leaving 11 bases between them. The germline V gene has CDR1 MNHNS and CDR2 SASEGT. This CDR3 region has 13 residues.

The gene calls are TRBV19 and TRBJ1-1, with 7 bases that match TRBD1. The CDR3 is made up of 14 amino acids. Germline CDR1 and CDR2: LNHDA and SQIVND (reference sequence). V lost 10 bases, J lost 6 bases, and 14 bases stayed unmatched. In DNA form, the CDR3 reads TGTGCCACTGAATCCTTGGACAGGCCCTCTGAAGCTTTCTTT. Amino acid sequence: CATESLDRPSEAFF.

Only one count was recorded for this clone. Additional DNA sequences in this sample encode the identical CDR3. The V and J genes are TRBV5-1 and TRBJ2-5; D perhaps matches TRBD1 (6 bases). Trimming stripped 2 bases from V and 3 bases from J, with 8 bases between. Germline V gives CDR1 SGHRS, CDR2 YFSETQ. This CDR3 has 13 residues. The CDR3 DNA is TGCGCCAGCAGCTTAAAGGGGGAAGAGACCCAGTACTTC. Its protein is CASSLKGEETQYF.

The chain is built from TRBV18 and TRBJ1-2, with D uncertain. Trimming took off 1 base at V and 2 bases at J, with 8 bases between the two ends. Germline V gene sequence: CDR1 KGHSH, CDR2 LQKENI. This CDR3 spans 14 amino acids. The CDR3 region is CASSPLSVNYGYTF. Written as DNA, the CDR3 is TGTGCCAGCTCACCACTCTCTGTCAACTATGGCTACACCTTC.

A single count supports this clone. The rearrangement links TRBV29-1 to TRBJ1-1, with TRBD1 matching 7 bases. The CDR3 runs to 14 residues. The V and J ends lost 5 bases and 6 bases, in that order; junction bases with no gene match: 12. Germline values: CDR1 SQVTM, CDR2 ANQGSEA. The CDR3 reads CSVSRQGVGSEAFF. CDR3 DNA sequence: TGCAGCGTTTCCCGACAGGGTGTTGGGTCTGAAGCTTTCTTT. Looking up the rest from reference TRBV29-1 and TRBJ1-1 gives the full variable domain: SAVISQKPSRDICQRGTSLTIQCQVDSQVTMMFWYRQQPGQSLTLIATANQGSEATYESGFVIDKFPISRPNLTFSTLTVSNMSPEDSSIYLCSVSRQGVGSEAFFGQGTRLTVV.

This CDR3 reads CASSLGLAGVDEQYF. CDR3 coding DNA: TGTGCCAGCAGTCTCGGACTAGCGGGAGTGGACGAGCAGTACTTC. The V call is TRBV27, the J call TRBJ2-7; TRBD2 aligns across 13 bases. The V gene's germline CDR1 is MNHEY and CDR2 SMNVEV (reference sequence). The CDR3 has 15 residues. Trimming took 5 bases from V and 5 from J; bases not matched to a gene: 6.

The chain is built from TRBV19 and TRBJ1-2; the D is unclear. Germline loops: CDR1 LNHDA, CDR2 SQIVND (reference sequence). V gave up 6 bases and J gave up 7 bases, with 12 bases separating them. This CDR3 spans 12 amino acids. The CDR3 spells CASSVKARGYTF. The CDR3 coding sequence is TGTGCCAGTAGCGTAAAGGCGCGTGGCTACACCTTC.

This chain joins TRBV4-2 and TRBJ2-2; no reliable D call. With 2 bases removed from V and 0 bases from J, the gap between germline ends came to 10 bases. The germline gives CDR1 LGHNA, CDR2 YNFKEQ. The CDR3 loop spans 16 amino acids. This CDR3 is CASSQHLGTNTGELFF. DNA of the CDR3: TGTGCCAGCAGCCAACACTTAGGGACGAACACCGGGGAGCTGTTTTTT.

V gene TRBV13 combines with J gene TRBJ2-2; D not resolved. V shed 5 bases and J shed 1 base, with 11 bases lying between them. The CDR3 covers 15 residues. The germline gives CDR1 PRHDT, CDR2 FYEKMQ (reference sequence). For the CDR3, the DNA is TGTGCCAGCAGCCCCTCGTTTGTGAACACCGGGGAGCTGTTTTTT. Protein: CASSPSFVNTGELFF. Looking up the rest from reference TRBV13 and TRBJ2-2 gives the full variable domain: AAGVIQSPRHLIKEKRETATLKCYPIPRHDTVYWYQQGPGQDPQFLISFYEKMQSDKGSIPDRFSAQQFSDYHSELNMSSLELGDSALYFCASSPSFVNTGELFFGEGSRLTVL.

This chain uses TRBV6-5 with TRBJ1-2, with D uncertain. This CDR3 spans 13 amino acids. Germline CDR1 and CDR2: MNHEY and SVGAGI. Trimming took 1 base from V and 5 from J, leaving 8 bases between them. The CDR3 DNA reads TGTGCCAGCAGTTACTGGATGGGGTATGGCTACACCTTC. Translation gives CASSYWMGYGYTF.

The chain uses TRBV5-6 and TRBJ1-5, with TRBD1 matching over 7 bases. This CDR3 spans 19 amino acids. CDR1 SGHDT and CDR2 YYEEEE come from the germline V gene. V lost 4 bases to trimming and J lost 0 bases; unmatched junction nucleotides: 16. The CDR3 is CASSKTQGGQTYSNQPQHF. As DNA, the CDR3 is TGTGCCAGCAGCAAGACCCAGGGGGGACAGACATATAGCAATCAGCCCCAGCATTTT.

This clone has only one observation. This chain connects TRBV15 to TRBJ2-2, with 10 bases aligning to TRBD1. Germline V CDR1 and CDR2: LNHNV, YYDKDF (reference sequence). Trimming removed 7 bases from V and 5 bases from J; junction bases left unmatched: 7. This CDR3 comprises 15 residues. CDR3 region: CATNARTGGTGELFF. CDR3 bases: TGTGCCACCAACGCACGGACAGGGGGGACCGGGGAGCTGTTTTTT.

The J gene is TRBJ2-7, the V gene TRBV5-1, with TRBD2 matching 9 bases. Germline V gives CDR1 SGHRS, CDR2 YFSETQ. With 2 bases clipped from V and 2 bases from J, the junction kept 8 bases outside the gene matches. This CDR3 comprises 16 residues. The CDR3 DNA reads TGCGCCAGCAGCTTTCGAGCGGGAGGACCCCCCTACGAGCAGTACTTC. It is translated as CASSFRAGGPPYEQYF.